Listed below are T cell receptor beta chains from one sample, sequenced in a study of T cell responses to AZD1222 COVID-19 vaccine. The protocol was immunoSEQ multiplex PCR, while the TCRdb copy is restricted to in-frame clones and leaves out a portion. The sample has about 120,000 clones, approximately 89% seen once. The sample here was peripheral blood, taken on day 0 of AZD1222 vaccination. These receptors all come from an adult in good health. CDR3s include the opening cysteine and the closing phenylalanine or tryptophan. A D gene is named only where the DNA matches it firmly. Size is omitted from some rows. Given values are once, few, many or a class for expanded clones.

d_call j_call v_call clone_size cdr3_aa cdr3_nt
TRBD1 TRBJ1-2 TRBV5-6 - CASSFYRGNGYTF TGTGCCAGCAGCTTCTACAGGGGCAATGGCTACACCTTC
TRBD1 TRBJ2-3 TRBV15 - CATSRGTGGGPDTQYF TGTGCCACCAGCAGAGGCACAGGGGGCGGGCCAGATACGCAGTATTTT
TRBD1 TRBJ1-3 TRBV4-1 - CASSQFSDQTGGSGNTIYF TGCGCCAGCAGCCAATTCTCCGATCAAACAGGGGGCTCTGGAAACACCATATATTTT
- TRBJ2-2 TRBV7-6 - CASSSHYRDTENTGELFF TGTGCCAGCAGCTCGCACTATCGAGATACTGAGAACACCGGGGAGCTGTTTTTT
- TRBJ2-1 TRBV29-1 - CSAATSLIPNEQFF TGCAGCGCCGCAACTAGTCTCATCCCCAATGAGCAGTTCTTC
- TRBJ1-3 TRBV7-9 - CASSLGGSGNTIYF TGTGCCAGCAGCTTAGGGGGCTCTGGAAACACCATATATTTT
- TRBJ2-3 TRBV7-9 - CASSIYPPGHKNFGTDTQYF TGTGCCAGCAGCATTTATCCTCCGGGACATAAGAACTTCGGCACAGATACGCAGTATTTT
TRBD1 TRBJ1-3 TRBV30 - CAWSRTGDSGNTIYF TGTGCCTGGTCACGAACAGGGGATTCTGGAAACACCATATATTTT
- TRBJ1-6 TRBV18 once CASSPLEETGAALHF TGTGCCAGCTCACCACTCGAGGAGACAGGTGCGGCCCTCCACTTT
- TRBJ1-3 TRBV3-1/TRBV3-2 - CASSQRPYTIYF TGTGCCAGCAGCCAGAGGCCTTACACCATATATTTT